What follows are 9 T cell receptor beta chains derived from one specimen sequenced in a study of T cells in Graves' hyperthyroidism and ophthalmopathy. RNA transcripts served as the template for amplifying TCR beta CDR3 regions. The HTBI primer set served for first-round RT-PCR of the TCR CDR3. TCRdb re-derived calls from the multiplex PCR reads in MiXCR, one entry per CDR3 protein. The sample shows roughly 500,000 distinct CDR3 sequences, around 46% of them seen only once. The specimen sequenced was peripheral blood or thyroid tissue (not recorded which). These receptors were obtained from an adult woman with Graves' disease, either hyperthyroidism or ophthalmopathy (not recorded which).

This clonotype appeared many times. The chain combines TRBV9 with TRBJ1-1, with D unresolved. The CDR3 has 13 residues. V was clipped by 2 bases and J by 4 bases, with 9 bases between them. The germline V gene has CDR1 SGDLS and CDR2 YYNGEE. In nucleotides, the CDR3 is TGTGCCAGCAGCGTTCAGGCTGGCACTGAAGCTTTCTTT. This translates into CASSVQAGTEAFF.

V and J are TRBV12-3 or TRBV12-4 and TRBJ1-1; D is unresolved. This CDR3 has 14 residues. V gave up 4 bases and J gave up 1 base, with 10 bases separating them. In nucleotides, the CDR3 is TGTGCCAGCAGTTCCCTCCTGTCGAACACTGAAGCTTTCTTT. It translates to CASSSLLSNTEAFF.

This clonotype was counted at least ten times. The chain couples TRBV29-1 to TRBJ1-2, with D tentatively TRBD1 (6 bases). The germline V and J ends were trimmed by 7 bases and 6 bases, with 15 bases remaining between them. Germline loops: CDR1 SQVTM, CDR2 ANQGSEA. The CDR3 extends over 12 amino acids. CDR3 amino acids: CSATTGRDGYTF. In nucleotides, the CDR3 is TGCAGCGCTACTACAGGGAGAGATGGCTACACCTTC.

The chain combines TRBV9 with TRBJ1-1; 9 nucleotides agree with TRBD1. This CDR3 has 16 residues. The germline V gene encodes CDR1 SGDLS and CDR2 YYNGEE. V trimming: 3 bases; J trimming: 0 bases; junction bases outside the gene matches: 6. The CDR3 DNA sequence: TGTGCCAGCAGCGAGGGACAGGGTGGGGTGAACACTGAAGCTTTCTTT. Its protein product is CASSEGQGGVNTEAFF.

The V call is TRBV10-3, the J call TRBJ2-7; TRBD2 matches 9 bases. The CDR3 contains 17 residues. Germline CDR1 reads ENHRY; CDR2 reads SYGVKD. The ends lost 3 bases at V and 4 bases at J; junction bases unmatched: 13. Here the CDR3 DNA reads TGTGCCATCAGTGAATTTAAGGTGCTAGCGGGAAAATACGAGCAGTACTTC. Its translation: CAISEFKVLAGKYEQYF.

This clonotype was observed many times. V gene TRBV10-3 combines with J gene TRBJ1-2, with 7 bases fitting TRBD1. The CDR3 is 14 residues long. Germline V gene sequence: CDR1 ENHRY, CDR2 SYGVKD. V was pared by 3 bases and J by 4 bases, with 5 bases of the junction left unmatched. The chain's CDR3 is CAISEPGGSYGYTF. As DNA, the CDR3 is TGTGCCATCAGTGAACCAGGGGGTAGCTATGGCTACACCTTC.

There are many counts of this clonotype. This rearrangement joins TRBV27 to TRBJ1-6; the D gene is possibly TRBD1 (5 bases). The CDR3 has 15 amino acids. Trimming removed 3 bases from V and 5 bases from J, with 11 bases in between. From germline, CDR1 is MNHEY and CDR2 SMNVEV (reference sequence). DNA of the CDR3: TGTGCCAGCAGTTTCGGGGGGTTGAATAATTCACCCCTCCACTTT. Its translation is CASSFGGLNNSPLHF.

The chain's CDR3 is CASSHKTSNYGYTF. CDR3 nucleotides: TGTGCCAGCAGCCACAAGACGTCTAACTATGGCTACACCTTC. The chain recombines TRBV7-2 with TRBJ1-2; D not resolved. This CDR3 has 14 amino acids. Germline V lookup: CDR1 SGHTA, CDR2 FQGNSA. The ends were cut back, 5 bases at V and 0 bases at J, with 10 bases in the middle.

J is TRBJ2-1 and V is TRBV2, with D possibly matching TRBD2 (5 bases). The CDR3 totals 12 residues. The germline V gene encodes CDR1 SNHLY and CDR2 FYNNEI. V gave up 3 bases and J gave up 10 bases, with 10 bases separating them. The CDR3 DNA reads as TGTGCCAGCAGTGATGCGGAGGAGGAGCAGTTCTTC. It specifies CASSDAEEEQFF.